This TCR beta chain is drawn from a study of Ad26.COV2.S vaccination and SARS-CoV-2 variants. Germline values: CDR1 SQVTM, CDR2 ANQGSEA. The CDR3 contains 13 residues. The V gene end was trimmed by 1 base and the J gene end by 6 bases; junction bases not matched to a gene: 5. The protocol was immunoSEQ multiplex PCR, while the TCRdb copy is restricted to in-frame clones and leaves out a portion. The sample lists around 450,000 clones, approximately 89% occurring once. This clone was recorded only once. Treatment noted: about 20 received Ad26.COV2.S at low or high dose, single or two shots; about 5 received placebo; per-sample allocation not given. Collection of the samples took place on day 63 after the first injection of vaccine or placebo. Wuhan-strain spike was delivered by a replication-incompetent Ad26 vector.

The clonotype was recovered from a person aged 18-60 years who received the Ad26.COV2.S COVID-19 vaccine or a placebo. The chain couples TRBV29-1 to TRBJ2-5, with TRBD2 identical over 7 bases. Specimen: peripheral blood, collected in a trial of Ad26.COV2.S vaccine versus placebo. CDR3 protein: CSVEGLAAQTQYF. CDR3 sequence (DNA): TGCAGCGTTGAAGGGCTAGCGGCACAGACCCAGTACTTC.